What follows is one TCR beta chain and its context. This sample is drawn from a study of T cell responses to AZD1222 COVID-19 vaccine. Timing groups of about 4 and about 12 weeks for second doses were pooled. The table came from immunoSEQ multiplex PCR; TCRdb's copy has only in-frame clones and leaves some out. This sample yields 90,000 or so clones, of which more than 70% are seen a single time; approximately 5.3% belongs to the top ten. Sequenced here: peripheral blood, sampled 28 days after the second AZD1222 dose. The sequence derives from an adult who received the AZD1222 COVID-19 vaccine.

The CDR3 reads CASSEASRLRVAQNQPQHF. As DNA, the CDR3 is TGTGCCAGCAGTGAAGCGAGTCGATTGCGGGTGGCCCAGAATCAGCCCCAGCATTTT. This chain connects TRBV6-1 to TRBJ1-5; no clear D. Germline CDR1 MNHNS, CDR2 SASEGT. There are 19 residues in the CDR3. Trimming left V 0 bases short and J 4 bases short, with 22 bases between.